These 2 T cell receptor beta chains were sequenced from one sample in a study of neoadjuvant anti-PD-1 for oral cavity cancer (dated by TCRdb to the early 2020s). The library was produced with the immunoSEQ multiplex PCR assay. Held by TCRdb, this immuneACCESS table contains in-frame sequences only and omits some clones. Under half of the omission traces to an unresolved V gene where checked; the cause of the rest is unknown. The sample includes tens of thousands of clones, with around 38% observed a single time. Roughly a sixth of the sample is taken by the ten largest. Per the publication, the time point label means: after neoadjuvant nivolumab, at surgical resection. The sequencing here drew on tumor tissue, taken after nivolumab (anti-PD-1) treatment. All receptors derive from a person aged 40 to 85 with oral cavity squamous cell carcinoma.

The chain carries TRBV30 and TRBJ1-4; 8 nucleotides match TRBD1. Germline CDR1 reads GTSNPN; CDR2 reads SVGIG (reference sequence). J gave up 8 bases and V 2 bases, and 10 bases lay outside the gene matches. The CDR3 totals 15 residues. The CDR3 reads CAWSRAGGSGEKLFF. In DNA form, the CDR3 reads TGTGCCTGGAGTCGCGCAGGGGGCTCAGGCGAAAAACTGTTTTTT.

This clone is large (0.1 to 1%) within its sample. The chain has TRBV27 and TRBJ2-5; the D gene is possibly TRBD1 (8 bases). Per the germline V gene, CDR1 is MNHEY and CDR2 is SMNVEV (reference sequence). This CDR3 has 16 residues. V lost 7 bases to trimming and J lost 2 bases, with 20 bases between them. The CDR3 coding sequence is TGTGCCAGCAAATCGGGGGGACAGGCCATACAAGAGACCCAGTACTTC. Translated, it gives CASKSGGQAIQETQYF.